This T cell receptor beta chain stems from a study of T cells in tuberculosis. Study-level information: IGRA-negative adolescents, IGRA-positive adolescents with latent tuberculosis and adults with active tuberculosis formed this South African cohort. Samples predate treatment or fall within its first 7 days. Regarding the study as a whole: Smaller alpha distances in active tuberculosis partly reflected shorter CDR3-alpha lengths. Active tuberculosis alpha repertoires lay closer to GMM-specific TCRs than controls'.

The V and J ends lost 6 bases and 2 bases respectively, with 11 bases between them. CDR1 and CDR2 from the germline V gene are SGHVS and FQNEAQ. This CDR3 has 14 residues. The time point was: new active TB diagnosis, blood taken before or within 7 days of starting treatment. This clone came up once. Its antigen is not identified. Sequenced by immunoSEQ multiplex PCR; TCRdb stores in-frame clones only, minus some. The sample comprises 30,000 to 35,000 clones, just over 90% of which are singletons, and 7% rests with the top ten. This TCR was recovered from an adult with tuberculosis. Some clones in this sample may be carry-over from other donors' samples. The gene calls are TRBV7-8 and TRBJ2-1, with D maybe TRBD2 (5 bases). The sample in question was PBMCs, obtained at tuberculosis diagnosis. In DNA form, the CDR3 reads TGTGCCAGCAGACCCCCCGGGGCCTACAATGAGCAGTTCTTC. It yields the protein CASRPPGAYNEQFF.